A selection of T cell receptor beta chains follows, all from one sample in a study of blood T cell repertoires in COVID-19. This table comes from immunoSEQ multiplex PCR, and its TCRdb copy is limited to in-frame clones, with some not included. The table shows more than 40,000 clones, with roughly 83% occurring only once. The sequenced sample consisted of peripheral blood. The origin of the receptors is a man aged 50 to 59 with acute or convalescent COVID-19. Each CDR3 is given with its conserved first and last residue. Each record gives: D gene, J gene, V gene, clone size, CDR3 DNA, CDR3 protein. D genes are given only for firm matches. Part of the rows lack a size; the others show once, few, many or a class for expanded clones.

>TRBD2|TRBJ2-3|TRBV11-3|-
TGTGCCAGCAGCCCCGGGGGGGTGAGAGATACGCAGTATTTT
CASSPGGVRDTQYF
>-|TRBJ2-1|TRBV7-9|-
TGTGCCAGCAGCTCCCCAGGGAGGGGGGACAATGAGCAGTTCTTC
CASSSPGRGDNEQFF
>TRBD1|TRBJ1-1|TRBV5-8|-
TGTGCCAGCAGCTTCCGGGACAGGAACACTGAAGCTTTCTTT
CASSFRDRNTEAFF
>TRBD1|TRBJ1-5|TRBV7-9|-
TGTGCCAGCAGCTTGACAGGGAAACATCAGCCCCAGCATTTT
CASSLTGKHQPQHF
>-|TRBJ1-2|TRBV5-1|-
TGCGCCAGCAGATATTCCCGGAGGGAGGGCTACACCTTC
CASRYSRREGYTF
>TRBD1|TRBJ1-5|TRBV6-9|few
TGTGCCAGCATCCCCGGCCGGGACAGGGGCCAGCCCCAGCATTTT
CASIPGRDRGQPQHF
>-|TRBJ2-2|TRBV19|few
TGTGCCAGTAGTATCCTCCAAACAGGGGGGGTAGCCGGGGAGCTGTTTTTT
CASSILQTGGVAGELFF
>-|TRBJ2-7|TRBV11-3|few
TGTGCCAGCAGCGAAACAGGGTCCTACGAGCAGTACTTC
CASSETGSYEQYF
>TRBD1|TRBJ1-2|TRBV5-6|-
TGTGCCAGCAGCGGGACAGGGCTTAACTATGGCTACACCTTC
CASSGTGLNYGYTF
>TRBD2|TRBJ2-1|TRBV15|-
TGTGCCACCAGCAGAGCACTAGCGGGAGCCGGGTCCTACAATGAGCAGTTCTTC
CATSRALAGAGSYNEQFF
>-|TRBJ2-7|TRBV13|-
TGTGCCAGCAGCTTTAGAGGGAGATCCTACGAGCAGTACTTC
CASSFRGRSYEQYF
>TRBD2|TRBJ2-3|TRBV5-4|-
TGTGCCAGCAGCTTGGCGGGAGGGCCAGATACGCAGTATTTT
CASSLAGGPDTQYF
>TRBD1|TRBJ1-1|TRBV10-3|-
TGTGCCATCACTAAGACAGGGGAGTCCACTGAAGCTTTCTTT
CAITKTGESTEAFF
>-|TRBJ1-3|TRBV2|-
TGTGCCAGCACCGAGGGCAGTCTCTCTGGAAACACCATATATTTT
CASTEGSLSGNTIYF
>-|TRBJ2-1|TRBV27|-
TGTGCCAGCAGTCAGGGGTCCTACAATGAGCAGTTCTTC
CASSQGSYNEQFF
>-|TRBJ1-5|TRBV11-1|-
TGTGCCAGCAGCCCAGGGGTAAATCAGCCCCAGCATTTT
CASSPGVNQPQHF
>-|TRBJ2-3|TRBV18|-
TGTGCCAGCTCACCAGCGCTAGCCGATACGCAGTATTTT
CASSPALADTQYF
>-|TRBJ1-5|TRBV3-1/TRBV3-2|-
TGTGCCAGCAGCCAAGCAGGGGAGGGCCAGCCCCAGCATTTT
CASSQAGEGQPQHF
>TRBD2|TRBJ2-7|TRBV3-1/TRBV3-2|-
TGTGCCAGCAGCCGATTAGCGGGAACCTACGAGCAGTACTTC
CASSRLAGTYEQYF
>-|TRBJ2-2|TRBV28|-
TGTGCCAGCAAGGACAGAAAAACCGGGGAGCTGTTTTTT
CASKDRKTGELFF
>TRBD2|TRBJ2-7|TRBV20-1|-
TGCAGTGCTAGGGGGGGGGACGAGCAGTACTTC
CSARGGDEQYF
>-|TRBJ2-5|TRBV5-4|-
TGTGCCAGCTCCGCTTATGGGCGCCGAGAGACCCAGTACTTC
CASSAYGRRETQYF
>TRBD1|TRBJ2-1|TRBV5-4|-
TGTGCCAGCAGCTCCCACAGGGGGCGAGATGAGCAGTTCTTC
CASSSHRGRDEQFF
>-|TRBJ2-1|TRBV7-3|once
TGTACCAGCAGCCCCACCCCGGGCTACAATGAGCAGTTCTTC
CTSSPTPGYNEQFF
>TRBD1|TRBJ1-4|TRBV30|few
TGTGCCTGGAGTGTCGGGACAGGGCCCGGAAAACTGTTTTTT
CAWSVGTGPGKLFF
>TRBD1|TRBJ1-4|TRBV6-5|-
TGTGCCAGCAGTCGAGGACAGGGGGATGAAAAACTGTTTTTT
CASSRGQGDEKLFF
>TRBD1|TRBJ1-2|TRBV28|-
TGTGCCAGCAGAAACCCGGGACAGGGGGCAGGGGATAACTATGGCTACACCTTC
CASRNPGQGAGDNYGYTF
>-|TRBJ1-2|TRBV5-4|once
TGTGCCAGCAGCTCTCAAGGGTGGGCGACAGAAAACTATGGCTACACCTTC
CASSSQGWATENYGYTF
>TRBD1|TRBJ1-1|TRBV6-5|-
TGTGCCAGCAGTACCTACAGGGGACTGAACACTGAAGCTTTCTTT
CASSTYRGLNTEAFF
>-|TRBJ1-1|TRBV6-2/TRBV6-3|-
TGTGCCAGCAGTTACGGGGCAGCCCCTGAAGCTTTCTTT
CASSYGAAPEAFF
>TRBD1|TRBJ1-2|TRBV24-1|-
TGTGCCACCAGTGACTGGGACAGCAACTATGGCTACACCTTC
CATSDWDSNYGYTF
>-|TRBJ1-1|TRBV14|-
TGTGCCAGCAGCCAAGAAGGGGGAAGCGGGAACACTGAAGCTTTCTTT
CASSQEGGSGNTEAFF
>-|TRBJ2-3|TRBV7-3|-
TGTGCCAGCTCCCAGGCGGGGGCCGCCAATACGCAGTATTTT
CASSQAGAANTQYF
>-|TRBJ1-1|TRBV9|few
TGTGCCAGCAGCGTAGACGGGGGCACTGAAGCTTTCTTT
CASSVDGGTEAFF
>-|TRBJ2-1|TRBV5-1|-
TGCGCCAGCAGTCCAGGCTACAATGAGCAGTTCTTC
CASSPGYNEQFF
>TRBD1|TRBJ2-5|TRBV27|-
TGTGCCAGCAGCCCTTATTCCGGCGGGACAGGTGGAGAGACCCAGTACTTC
CASSPYSGGTGGETQYF
>TRBD1|TRBJ1-4|TRBV5-1|few
TGCGCCAGCAGTAGCGGGGAGGGGGCTGGTGAAAAACTGTTTTTT
CASSSGEGAGEKLFF
>TRBD1|TRBJ2-2|TRBV5-8|-
TGTGCCAGCAGCTTCAGGGGGCGGTCAACCGGGGAGCTGTTTTTT
CASSFRGRSTGELFF
>TRBD2|TRBJ2-1|TRBV27|-
TGTGCCAGCAGTGGGAGGGACCGCTCCTACAATGAGCAGTTCTTC
CASSGRDRSYNEQFF
>TRBD2|TRBJ2-3|TRBV7-9|-
TGTGCCAGCAGCGGACTAGGACGACGTAGCACAGATACGCAGTATTTT
CASSGLGRRSTDTQYF
>TRBD1|TRBJ2-3|TRBV7-9|-
TGTGCCATACGGAGGGACAGGGGCGATACGCAGTATTTT
CAIRRDRGDTQYF
>-|TRBJ2-7|TRBV13|-
TGTGCCAGCAGCTTCGGCGGGGGCGCCTCCTACGAGCAGTACTTC
CASSFGGGASYEQYF
>TRBD2|TRBJ2-1|TRBV27|-
TGTGCCAGCAGTGCCTGGGGACTAGCGGGGGGGCCCCTCTCCTACAATGAGCAGTTCTTC
CASSAWGLAGGPLSYNEQFF
>TRBD2|TRBJ2-3|TRBV7-8|-
TGTGCCAGCAGCCTGGGACTAGCGGGAGGGACAGATACGCAGTATTTT
CASSLGLAGGTDTQYF
>-|TRBJ2-4|TRBV2|few
TGTGCCACCTCACAGGGGCGGGGAGCCAAAAACATTCAGTACTTC
CATSQGRGAKNIQYF
>TRBD2|TRBJ2-4|TRBV3-1/TRBV3-2|-
TGTGCCAGCAGCCTCCTCAGGGAGGGCCGGGCCAAAAACATTCAGTACTTC
CASSLLREGRAKNIQYF
>TRBD1|TRBJ1-6|TRBV20-1|once
TGCAGTGCTAGTCCAGGGGGCAATTCACCCCTCCACTTT
CSASPGGNSPLHF
>-|TRBJ2-4|TRBV9|once
TGTGCCAGCAGCAGATCAAGCGGAGCTGAAAACATTCAGTACTTC
CASSRSSGAENIQYF
>TRBD1|TRBJ1-2|TRBV27|few
TGTGCCAGCAGTTTCCGGACAGGGGCAAACTATGGCTACACCTTC
CASSFRTGANYGYTF
>-|TRBJ2-3|TRBV5-1|-
TGCGCCAGCAGCTTGGAGAGGACTAGCACAGATACGCAGTATTTT
CASSLERTSTDTQYF
>-|TRBJ1-2|TRBV5-4|few
TGTGCCAGCAGCACCCCGGAAGGGGCGCAAGTTGGAGGCTACACCTTC
CASSTPEGAQVGGYTF
>TRBD1|TRBJ2-7|TRBV5-1|-
TGCGCCAGCAGCACGGGACAGAACTCGCCCCAAGAGCAGTACTTC
CASSTGQNSPQEQYF
>TRBD1|TRBJ1-1|TRBV18|-
TGTGCCAGCTCACTTCAGGGGGCGGACACTGAAGCTTTCTTT
CASSLQGADTEAFF
>TRBD2|TRBJ2-2|TRBV7-8|-
TGTGCCAGCAGCTTATCCCTAGCGGGCGGGGAGCTGTTTTTT
CASSLSLAGGELFF
>-|TRBJ1-1|TRBV12-3/TRBV12-4|-
TGTGCCAGCAGGAACCTACCCGAGACTGAAGCTTTCTTT
CASRNLPETEAFF
>TRBD1|TRBJ2-7|TRBV5-1|once
TGCGCCAGCAGTCACCGGGACAGTTCGTACGAGCAGTACTTC
CASSHRDSSYEQYF
>-|TRBJ1-2|TRBV27|-
TGTGCCAGCAGTTTTGGGAGGACGGATGGCTACACCTTC
CASSFGRTDGYTF
>TRBD1|TRBJ1-5|TRBV20-1|-
TGCAGTGCTTGTGGACAGGGGGGGAATCAGCCCCAGCATTTT
CSACGQGGNQPQHF